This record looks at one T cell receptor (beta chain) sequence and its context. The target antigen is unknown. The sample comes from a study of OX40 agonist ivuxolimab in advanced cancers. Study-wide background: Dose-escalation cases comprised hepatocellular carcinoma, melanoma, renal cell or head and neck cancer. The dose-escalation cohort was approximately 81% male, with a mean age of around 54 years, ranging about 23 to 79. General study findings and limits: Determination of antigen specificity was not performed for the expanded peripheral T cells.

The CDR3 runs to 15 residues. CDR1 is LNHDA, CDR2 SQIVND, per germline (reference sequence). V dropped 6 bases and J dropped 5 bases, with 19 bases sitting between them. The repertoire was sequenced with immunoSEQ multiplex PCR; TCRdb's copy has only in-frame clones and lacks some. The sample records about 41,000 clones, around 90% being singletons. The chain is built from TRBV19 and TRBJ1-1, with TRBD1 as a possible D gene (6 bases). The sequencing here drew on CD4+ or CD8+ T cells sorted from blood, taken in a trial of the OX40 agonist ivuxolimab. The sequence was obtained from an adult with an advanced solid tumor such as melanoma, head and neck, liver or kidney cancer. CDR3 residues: CASRSRRGQGTEAFF. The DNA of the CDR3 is TGTGCCAGTAGGTCCAGACGGGGCCAGGGGACTGAAGCTTTCTTT.